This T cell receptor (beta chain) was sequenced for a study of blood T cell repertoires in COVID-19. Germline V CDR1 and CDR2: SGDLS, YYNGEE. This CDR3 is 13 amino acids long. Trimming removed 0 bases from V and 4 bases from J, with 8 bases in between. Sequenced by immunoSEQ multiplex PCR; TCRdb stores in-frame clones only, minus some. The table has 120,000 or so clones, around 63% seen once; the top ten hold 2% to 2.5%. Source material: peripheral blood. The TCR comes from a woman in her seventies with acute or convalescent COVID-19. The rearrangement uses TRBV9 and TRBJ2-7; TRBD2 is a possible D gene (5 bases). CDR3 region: CASSVEDSYEQYF. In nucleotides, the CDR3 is TGTGCCAGCAGCGTAGAGGACTCATACGAGCAGTACTTC.